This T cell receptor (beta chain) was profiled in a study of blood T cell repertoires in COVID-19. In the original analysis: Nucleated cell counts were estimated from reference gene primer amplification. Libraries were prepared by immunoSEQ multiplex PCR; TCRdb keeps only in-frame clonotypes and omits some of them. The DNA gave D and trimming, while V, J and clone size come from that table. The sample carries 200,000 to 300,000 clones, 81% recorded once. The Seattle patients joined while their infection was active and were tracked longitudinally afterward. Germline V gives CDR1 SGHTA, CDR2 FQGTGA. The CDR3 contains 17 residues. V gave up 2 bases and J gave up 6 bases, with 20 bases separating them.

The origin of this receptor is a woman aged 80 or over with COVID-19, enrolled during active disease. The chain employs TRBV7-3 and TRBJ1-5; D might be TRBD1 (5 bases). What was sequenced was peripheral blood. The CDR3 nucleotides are TGTGCCAGCAGCTTATTCCACCCGGGGGGTGTGAGTCAGCCCCAGCATTTT. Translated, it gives CASSLFHPGGVSQPQHF.